What follows describes a single T cell receptor beta chain. This clone's antigen is unknown. Per-nucleotide qualities are absent, and no much larger clonotype sits a single base away. The data derive from a study of cytomegalovirus exposure and HLA in healthy donors (dated by TCRdb to the late 2010s). Study-wide context: In an earlier analysis of approximately 500 of the donors, approximately 260 Gb of sequence data and roughly 100 million unique TCR beta sequences from 180 million or so T cells were reported. The aim of the study was to test whether cataloging public T cell receptors could identify signatures of past pathogen exposure. Donor age, sex, ethnicity and CMV serostatus were collected together with the repertoire data. The later analysis used no new phenotypic data to find candidate immune exposures, relying instead on TCR beta sequences and their occurrence across donors. HLA typing included class I and class II loci at four-digit resolution. The study profiled the T cell repertoires of 500 to 800 subjects by immunosequencing and related them to cytomegalovirus serostatus. A later analysis re-examined previously published TCR beta repertoires from 610 or so donors and added high-resolution HLA genotyping to investigate patterns of TCR occurrence. Every repertoire in the discovery cohort had been generated on one and the same sequencing platform. The number of typed donors differed by locus: about 620-640 for A, B, C, DRB1 and DQB1; 522 for DQA1; over 600 for DPA1; and approximately 450 for DPB1. In addition to the first cohort of hundreds of subjects, a separate validation cohort of under 150 different subjects was used. An earlier analysis of around 540 of the donors applied high-throughput TCR beta sequencing to assess whether each TCR beta V gene segment acted as functional or pseudogenic. A handful of DR-DQ haplotypes were handled as single units for association and clustering because linkage in the cohort was strong. To predict cytomegalovirus infection status, the study brought together high-throughput TCR immunosequencing, statistical association of individual TCRs with disease status, and machine learning. An early release covering just under 650 HLA-typed donors comprised about 320 gigabases of sequencing data and approximately 85 million unique TCR sequences. Of the 398 genotyped donors, approximately 83% fell in the genetic ancestry cluster associated with self-reported Caucasian donors. In a later genetic analysis, genome-wide SNP genotypes for 398 of the 666 donors were used, and that subset was treated as a discovery cohort. Among about 390 genotyped donors of the cohort, an average of roughly 240,000 unique TCR beta nucleotide sequences were sequenced per donor, roughly 20% of them non-productive. Overall results and qualifications from the work: In an earlier analysis of around 600 of the donors, most TCR beta V segments were observed in productive rearrangements about 87% or about 30% of the time, broadly matching IMGT annotations. Because the 87-base-pair reads could not distinguish some IMGT-functional V segments, including TRBV6-2 and TRBV6-3, those segments were excluded. A later analysis found that TCR association rates varied across HLA loci, with DRB1 alleles showing the most associated TCRs and HLA-C alleles the fewest. In this cohort, only TCR beta chains were sequenced, and detectable features were limited by the absence of alpha or paired-chain data. According to a later analysis, parvovirus B19, influenza, CMV and Epstein-Barr virus appeared linked to several top co-occurrence clusters. Most TCR sequences were observed very rarely across donors, whereas some public TCRs were present in many individuals. A further reported finding was that TCR beta sequences accurately predicted the HLA-A and HLA-B alleles for most subjects in the first cohort. Compared with the approximately 600-donor mean, donors in an Asian-associated ancestry cluster had fewer N-insertions in productive TCRs, according to a later genetic analysis. Because counts were too low, fewer than 20 rarely observed V segments, including chromosome 9 orphons, were excluded from the earlier analysis of fewer than 650 of the donors. The study gave a list of under 200 TCR beta chains associated with cytomegalovirus. Linkage disequilibrium might explain the correlated functional status among segregating V segments, but an unknown experimental factor could not be excluded. HLA typing was unavailable for some donors at each locus, so association tests used only the typed subset. V-gene and J-gene trimming of TCR beta chains was associated with a missense DCLRE1C variant in a later genetic analysis, and the association was replicated in an independent cohort. The authors suggested that the approach could potentially be extended to other disease states and immunological phenotypes. A cluster of highly shared sequence variants was judged likely to be a technical artifact of the sequencing pipeline. The only immune exposure information available for the cohort was CMV serostatus. In a later analysis, HLA-associated TCR beta chains showed more clonal expansion and lower generation probabilities than non-associated chains that were equally common. In vitro tests confirmed that a few of the cytomegalovirus-associated TCR beta chains recognize cytomegalovirus antigens. Specific HLA alleles were associated with around 18,000 TCR beta sequences at a false discovery rate of 0.05 in a later analysis. Presence/absence analyses assumed roughly uniform sequencing depth across donors, an assumption that may not hold. When HLA alleles, especially DR and DQ, strongly co-occurred, TCR associations were difficult to assign to individual alleles. Cytomegalovirus status was reported to be diagnosed by the classifier with high specificity and sensitivity in both the original and validation cohorts. Most CMV-associated TCR beta chains appeared to be HLA-restricted in a later analysis, and the HLA associations seemed to be driven largely by CMV exposure.

The library was generated by the immunoSEQ multiplex PCR assay. The multiplex PCR relied on a mix of 60 forward primers for TCR Vbeta segments and 13 reverse primers for TCR Jbeta segments. The CDR3 region of rearranged TCR beta genes was amplified from genomic DNA by a multiplex PCR assay. Amplified TCR beta libraries were sequenced as 87-base-pair reads on the Illumina HiSeq System. Turning to the authors' computational methods: Across the 500 to 850 repertoires, a later analysis counted roughly 77 million unique TCR beta chains, some 11 million of which were shared by at least two donors. A nearest-neighbor algorithm error-corrected the raw reads and collapsed the reads into unique sequences, merging closely related sequences to remove PCR and sequencing errors. Alignment of CDR3 sequences to IMGT reference sequences was used to assign V, D and J gene segments. For a sequence to be retained, a match of at least six nucleotides was required to both a V gene segment and a J gene segment. A rearrangement counted as productive if the CDR3 had no stop codons and remained in frame with V and J, and every other rearrangement counted as non-productive. Following IMGT convention, CDR3 was defined as the stretch from the second conserved V-encoded cysteine to the conserved J-encoded phenylalanine. In an earlier analysis of around 600 of the donors, sequences lacking an unambiguous match to a single V gene segment were excluded. An earlier analysis of roughly 590 of the donors called V segments functional above 56.7% productive rearrangements and segregating when the between-donor standard deviation exceeded 5%. To diagnose cytomegalovirus status from the catalog of TCR beta chain sequences, a statistical classification framework was built. V and J gene assignment, in a later analysis, came from comparing TCR nucleotide sequences with IMGT/GENE-DB human TR gene sequences. Using the TCRdist pipeline, a later analysis assigned CDR3 sequences along with most-parsimonious VDJ recombination scenarios. In a later analysis, each TCR beta chain was defined by its CDR3 amino acid sequence together with its V-gene family, and reads lacking a unique V-gene family were excluded. In a later analysis, nearly 600 highly shared, low-generation-probability nucleotide sequences were removed to address suspected cross-contamination and a sequencing artifact. In a later analysis, a clonal expansion index for each public chain was calculated from normalized within-repertoire ranks of inferred template counts. Generation probabilities in a later analysis came from a VDJ recombination model fitted to out-of-frame rearrangements, and those results were checked against IGoR. Hypergeometric tests were used in a later analysis to score TCR-TCR, TCR-HLA and TCR-CMV co-occurrence, with a repertoire-size bias correction applied to the TCR pairs. False discovery rates were estimated in a later analysis by permuting HLA or CMV assignments 20 times. In a later analysis, co-occurring TCRs were grouped with DBSCAN, and TCRdist sequence similarity was added when clustering was performed within HLA-allele-positive subsets. Repertoires with fewer than 30,000 or more than 120,000 public chains, plus five repertoires with anomalous nucleotide sharing, were excluded from co-occurrence clustering. TCRdb took over this immuneACCESS table, retaining in-frame rearrangements with V and J assigned. Such tables are incomplete; in checked studies, under half of the missing clones stem from an unresolved V gene, and the remainder is unexplained. Clone size and V and J calls were adopted from that table, with D and trimming inferred from the DNA. This sample comprises about 180,000 clones, roughly 77% of them detected only once. The top ten clonotypes cover 2% to 3% of the sample.

Counted from cysteine to phenylalanine, this CDR3 has 14 amino acids. Solely the CDR3 DNA is kept, with 42 bases framed from the first base. According to the germline V gene, CDR1 reads SGHTS and CDR2 reads YDEGEE. V is reduced by 4 bases and J by 0 bases, leaving a spacing of 10 bases between them. The cohort was made up of approximately 670 healthy bone marrow donors. At the time of sampling, all cohort members were nominally healthy, though unrecorded immune exposures were likely present. The donor tested CMV seropositive and was one of the 289 seropositive cohort members. Each donor provided a peripheral blood sample, and peripheral blood mononuclear cells were used for TCR beta sequencing. Genomic DNA was extracted from the blood cell samples with the Qiagen DNeasy Blood Extraction Kit.

Sequencing was carried out using PBMCs. The chain couples TRBV5-8 to TRBJ1-2, and perhaps TRBD1 as D gene, on 6 matching bases. The TCR comes from a woman aged 25 to 39 in good health and CMV-seropositive. The DNA is as follows: TGTGCCAGCAGCGGACAGCCGTCTAACTATGGCTACACCTTC. Its amino acids are CASSGQPSNYGYTF.